Each of the 18 T cell receptor beta chains below was sequenced from the same sample in a study of shared clonotypes between healthy human individuals (dated by TCRdb to about 2020). Libraries were constructed by the immunoSEQ multiplex PCR assay. The clones in this table, taken by TCRdb from immuneACCESS, are in-frame only. Not every clone is retained; where verified, under half of the shortfall comes from an unresolved V gene, and the cause of the rest is unknown. The sample has approximately 1,500,000 clones on record, 98% of them singletons. The top ten clones comprise 0.4% to 0.45% of the sample. Sequenced: naive CD4+ T cells sorted from blood. The intended sense of this specimen's cell subset or site label: CD45RA+ positively selected. All receptors derive from a man aged 30 to 45 in good health.

The chain employs TRBV20-1 and TRBJ1-1; D might be TRBD1 (5 bases). Germline V gene sequence: CDR1 DFQATT, CDR2 SNEGSKA (reference sequence). The CDR3 contains 11 residues. In nucleotides, the CDR3 is TGCAGAGCAACAGGGAACACTGAAGCTTTCTTT. It yields the protein CRATGNTEAFF.

This clone was seen a single time. The rearrangement uses TRBV2 and TRBJ2-5, with D tentatively TRBD1 or TRBD2 (7 bases each). The ends were cut back, 5 bases at V and 3 bases at J, with 13 bases in the middle. The CDR3 extends over 14 amino acids. Per the germline V gene, CDR1 is SNHLY and CDR2 is FYNNEI. CDR3 bases: TGTGCCAGCAGTTATGCAGGGGGGGAAGAGACCCAGTACTTC. Residues: CASSYAGGEETQYF.

This chain connects TRBV5-4 to TRBJ1-4; D unresolved. V was trimmed by 4 bases and J by 3 bases, leaving 7 bases between them. Germline values: CDR1 SGHNT, CDR2 YYREEE (reference sequence). The CDR3 has 13 amino acids. CDR3: CASSTESNEKLFF. CDR3 bases: TGTGCCAGCAGCACGGAATCTAATGAAAAACTGTTTTTT.

The gene calls are TRBV4-1 and TRBJ1-4, with D possibly TRBD1 on 5 matching bases. CDR1 is MGHRA, CDR2 YSYEKL, per germline. This CDR3 is built from 16 residues. Between the trimmed V and J ends, which lost 7 bases and 8 bases, there was a span of 23 bases. The CDR3 reads CASTWTGTPFQEKLFF. The CDR3 DNA reads as TGCGCCAGCACCTGGACCGGGACCCCGTTCCAGGAAAAACTGTTTTTT.

The chain joins TRBV4-3 to TRBJ2-6; D gene uncertain. V shed 0 bases and J shed 0 bases, with 12 bases lying between them. The germline V gene encodes CDR1 LGHNA and CDR2 YSLEER. The CDR3 has 18 residues. DNA for the CDR3: TGCGCCAGCAGCCAAGAGGGCAGTATCTACTCTGGGGCCAACGTCCTGACTTTC. Amino acids: CASSQEGSIYSGANVLTF.

The genes are TRBV6-1 and TRBJ2-7; D is unresolved. The germline V gene has CDR1 MNHNS and CDR2 SASEGT. The CDR3 is made up of 15 amino acids. The ends were cut back, 2 bases at V and 0 bases at J, with 11 bases in the middle. CDR3: CASSESVRSSYEQYF. CDR3 in DNA: TGTGCCAGCAGTGAATCTGTGAGGAGCTCCTACGAGCAGTACTTC.

The rearrangement joins TRBV29-1 to TRBJ2-1; D gene uncertain. The V gene's germline CDR1 is SQVTM and CDR2 ANQGSEA. This CDR3 spans 11 amino acids. With 8 bases removed from V and 6 bases from J, the gap between germline ends came to 11 bases. CDR3 nucleotide sequence: TGCAGCTATGGACGGCTCAATGAGCAGTTCTTC. This sequence encodes CSYGRLNEQFF.

The genes are TRBV29-1 and TRBJ1-2; D is unresolved. The V and J ends lost 7 bases and 3 bases respectively, with 3 bases between them. The germline gives CDR1 SQVTM, CDR2 ANQGSEA. The CDR3 consists of 9 residues. The CDR3 protein is CSEDYGYTF. CDR3 bases: TGCAGCGAGGACTATGGCTACACCTTC.

This clone occurred once. This chain connects TRBV19 to TRBJ2-7; D is unresolved. Germline assignment: CDR1 LNHDA and CDR2 SQIVND (reference sequence). Trimming shortened V by 1 base and J by 5 bases, and 9 bases separated the two germline ends. CDR3 size: 13 residues. In DNA, the CDR3 is TGTGCCAGTAGTATAGGAAGAAGAGACGAGCAGTACTTC. Amino acid sequence: CASSIGRRDEQYF. Looking up the rest from reference TRBV19 and TRBJ2-7 gives the full variable domain: DGGITQSPKYLFRKEGQNVTLSCEQNLNHDAMYWYRQDPGQGLRLIYYSQIVNDFQKGDIAEGYSVSREKKESFPLTVTSAQKNPTAFYLCASSIGRRDEQYFGPGTRLTVT.

Here the CDR3 DNA reads TGTGCCAGCTCACCATCGGGGGCAAGCACAGATACGCAGTATTTT. Its protein is CASSPSGASTDTQYF. V and J are TRBV18 and TRBJ2-3; the D gene could be TRBD1 or TRBD2 (6 bases each). The CDR3 has 15 residues. From germline, CDR1 is KGHSH and CDR2 LQKENI. Deletions cut 2 bases from V and 0 bases from J, with 9 bases between. The full variable domain, in which reference TRBV18 and TRBJ2-3 provide the parts outside the CDR3, is NAGVMQNPRHLVRRRGQEARLRCSPMKGHSHVYWYRQLPEEGLKFMVYLQKENIIDESGMPKERFSAEFPKEGPSILRIQQVVRGDSAAYFCASSPSGASTDTQYFGPGTRLTVL.

J is TRBJ2-2 and V is TRBV11-3; D may be TRBD2 (7 bases). The CDR3 is 17 amino acids. Germline loops: CDR1 SGHNT, CDR2 YENEEA. Trimming removed 5 bases from V and 4 bases from J, with 20 bases in between. The CDR3 region is CASSPGGLGTSTGELFF. In DNA form, the CDR3 reads TGTGCCAGCAGCCCCGGGGGGCTGGGAACAAGCACCGGGGAGCTGTTTTTT.

J is TRBJ2-7 and V is TRBV9, with TRBD2 identical over 9 bases. The CDR3 loop spans 17 amino acids. CDR1 and CDR2 (germline): SGDLS, YYNGEE. Unmatched junction bases numbered 12, after V lost 1 base and J lost 4 bases. The CDR3 is CASSVRGTTSGLYEQYF. The CDR3, as DNA: TGTGCCAGCAGCGTAAGGGGGACGACTAGCGGCCTATACGAGCAGTACTTC.

The chain is built from TRBV7-9 and TRBJ2-4; D unclear. This CDR3 is 16 amino acids long. V was pared by 5 bases and J by 0 bases, with 14 bases between. Germline CDR1 and CDR2: SEHNR and FQNEAQ (reference sequence). The CDR3 protein is CASSPQVTVAKNIQYF. In nucleotides, the CDR3 is TGTGCCAGCAGCCCCCAAGTTACAGTAGCCAAAAACATTCAGTACTTC. Drawing the rest from reference TRBV7-9 and TRBJ2-4, the complete variable domain is DTGVSQNPRHKITKRGQNVTFRCDPISEHNRLYWYRQTLGQGPEFLTYFQNEAQLEKSRLLSDRFSAERPKGSFSTLEIQRTEQGDSAMYLCASSPQVTVAKNIQYFGAGTRLSVL.

The chain is built from TRBV5-1 and TRBJ2-3; D is unclear. The CDR3 consists of 13 residues. CDR1 and CDR2 from the germline V gene are SGHRS and YFSETQ. Deletions cut 6 bases from V and 0 bases from J, with 8 bases between. CDR3 protein: CASKPYSTDTQYF. The DNA for the CDR3 is TGCGCCAGCAAACCGTATAGCACAGATACGCAGTATTTT.

With regard to this clone: Other nucleotide sequences from this sample produce the same CDR3. This sequence joins TRBV5-4 and TRBJ2-7; D possibly matches TRBD1 or TRBD2 (5 bases each). This CDR3 is 14 amino acids long. Trimming left V 1 base short and J 3 bases short, with 11 bases between. Germline V gene lookup returns CDR1 SGHNT and CDR2 YYREEE (reference sequence). The CDR3 DNA sequence: TGTGCCAGCAGCTTGTCGGGGACCGACTACGAGCAGTACTTC. Its protein product is CASSLSGTDYEQYF.

J is TRBJ2-7 and V is TRBV7-9, with 9 bases lining up with TRBD1. CDR3 length equals 15 residues. CDR1 and CDR2 from the germline V gene are SEHNR and FQNEAQ (reference sequence). Trimming took 5 bases from V and 1 from J; bases not matched to a gene: 6. CDR3 protein: CASSPGQGTSYEQYF. The CDR3 DNA is TGTGCCAGCAGCCCGGGACAGGGAACATCCTACGAGCAGTACTTC.

The chain is built from TRBV19 and TRBJ1-2; 7 bases align to TRBD1. The germline gives CDR1 LNHDA, CDR2 SQIVND (reference sequence). The CDR3 extends over 14 amino acids. V was clipped by 1 base and J by 4 bases; unmatched bases: 3. CDR3: CASSIVEGAYGYTF. The CDR3 nucleotides read TGTGCCAGTAGTATAGTGGAGGGGGCCTATGGCTACACCTTC. Supplemented by reference TRBV19 and TRBJ1-2, the full variable domain reads DGGITQSPKYLFRKEGQNVTLSCEQNLNHDAMYWYRQDPGQGLRLIYYSQIVNDFQKGDIAEGYSVSREKKESFPLTVTSAQKNPTAFYLCASSIVEGAYGYTFGSGTRLTVV.

The J gene is TRBJ2-5, the V gene TRBV2; no firm D call. CDR1 and CDR2 (germline): SNHLY, FYNNEI. Trimming took 4 bases from V and 1 from J, leaving 7 bases between them. This CDR3 spans 13 amino acids. The CDR3 DNA follows: TGTGCCAGCAGTGCCCAGGTCCAAGAGACCCAGTACTTC. Its protein is CASSAQVQETQYF.